The 27 T cell receptor gamma chains listed next were all sequenced from one sample in a study of gamma-delta T cells after stem cell transplantation. TCRdb re-identified clones in the RT-PCR reads via CATT. The table records 700 to 1,000 gamma-chain clones, 31% of them present only once. The sample comprised gamma-delta T cells. The receptors derive from a human donor. It is not recorded whose cells these are; they may come from a transplant donor.

Remarks on this clone: This likely came from a read error, as a far larger clone is one base away. Other DNA sequences within the sample encode an identical CDR3. The J gene is TRGJ1 or TRGJ2, the V gene TRGV9. TCRdb gives no J gene; it was assigned here by matching the DNA to germline. Germline-derived CDR1 and CDR2 are GITISATS and ISYDGTV (reference sequence). CDR3 size: 11 residues. Trimming removed 4 bases from V and 7 bases from J; junction bases left unmatched: 4. The CDR3 DNA is TGTGCCTTGTGGGAAAGGTATAAGAAACTCTTT. Translated, it gives CALWERYKKLF.

This sequence joins TRGV9 and TRGJP. No J gene is reported in TCRdb; it was inferred here by comparing the DNA with germline. The V and J ends lost 0 bases and 9 bases, in that order; junction bases with no gene match: 2. This CDR3 has 15 amino acids. CDR1 and CDR2 from the germline V gene are GITISATS and ISYDGTV (reference sequence). The CDR3, as DNA: TGTGCCTTGTGGGAGGTGCGGTTGGGCAAAAAAATCAAGGTATTT. Translated: CALWEVRLGKKIKVF.

In the case of this clone: The sample contains more than one DNA sequence encoding this CDR3. CDR3 sequence (DNA): TGTGCCTTGTGGGAGGTGCGAAAAGAGTTGGGCAAAAAAATCAAGGTATTT. It encodes CALWEVRKELGKKIKVF. This chain uses TRGV9 with TRGJP. The J gene was not available in TCRdb and was assigned here by matching the DNA to germline segments. Per the germline V gene, CDR1 is GITISATS and CDR2 is ISYDGTV (reference sequence). V was pared by 0 bases and J by 5 bases, with 4 bases of the junction left unmatched. This CDR3 region has 17 residues.

V is TRGV9 and J is TRGJP. TCRdb records no J gene; here it was assigned by comparing the DNA to germline. The CDR3 totals 17 residues. With 0 bases clipped from V and 9 bases from J, the junction kept 8 bases outside the gene matches. Germline CDR1 reads GITISATS; CDR2 reads ISYDGTV (reference sequence). The CDR3 DNA sequence: TGTGCCTTGTGGGAGGTGTCCGAAGGGTTGGGCAAAAAAATCAAGGTATTT. This gives the protein CALWEVSEGLGKKIKVF.

This clone was counted a few times. Other DNA sequences in the sample encode the same CDR3. The V gene is TRGV9, the J gene TRGJP. Here the J gene came from matching the DNA to germline, since TCRdb omits it. The germline V gene has CDR1 GITISATS and CDR2 ISYDGTV (reference sequence). J lost 3 bases, V lost 1 base, and 3 bases had no gene match. The CDR3 is made up of 17 amino acids. CDR3 loop: CALWEVQQELGKKIKVF. As DNA, the CDR3 is TGTGCCTTGTGGGAGGTCCAGCAAGAGTTGGGCAAAAAAATCAAGGTATTT.

This chain uses TRGV9 with TRGJP. The J gene comes from matching the DNA to germline here; TCRdb lacks it. The junction had 3 bases not matched to a gene; V was cut back by 0 bases and J by 4 bases. CDR1 is GITISATS, CDR2 ISYDGTV, per germline (reference sequence). CDR3 length: 17 residues. The CDR3 reads CALWEVTQELGKKIKVF. CDR3 sequence (DNA): TGTGCCTTGTGGGAGGTGACTCAAGAGTTGGGCAAAAAAATCAAGGTATTT.

Regarding this clone: Since a far larger clone is one base different, this is likely a read error. The chain joins TRGV9 to TRGJ1 or TRGJ2. The J gene was not available in TCRdb and was assigned here by matching the DNA to germline segments. Germline V CDR1 and CDR2: GITISATS, ISYDGTV (reference sequence). The CDR3 spans 11 residues. Germline trimming cut 5 bases from V and 10 bases from J; bases unmatched to any gene: 8. The CDR3 spells CALWGARKKLF. CDR3 nucleotide sequence: TGTGCCTTGTGGGGGGCTCGAAAGAAACTCTTT.

A few counts support this clone. Possible read error: a much larger clone is one base away. Additional DNA sequences in this sample encode the identical CDR3. The V call is TRGV9, the J call TRGJP. The J gene comes from matching the DNA to germline here; TCRdb lacks it. The CDR3 extends over 15 amino acids. The V and J ends lost 5 bases and 3 bases, in that order; junction bases with no gene match: 1. Germline-derived CDR1 and CDR2 are GITISATS and ISYDGTV (reference sequence). The DNA of the CDR3 is TGTGCCTTGTGGGTGCAAGAGTTGGGCAAAAAAATCAAGGTATTT. Residues: CALWVQELGKKIKVF.

Details on this clone: A much bigger clone sits one base away, suggesting this may be a read error. Additional DNA sequences in this sample encode the identical CDR3. The chain joins TRGV9 to TRGJP. Because TCRdb records no J gene, it was assigned here through a match of the DNA to germline. After removal of 0 bases from V and 7 bases from J, the junction contained 3 bases not matched to a gene. The V gene's germline CDR1 is GITISATS and CDR2 ISYDGTV (reference sequence). The CDR3 sequence is 16 residues long. CDR3 region: CALWEVWELGKKIKVF. The CDR3 DNA follows: TGTGCCTTGTGGGAGGTGTGGGAGTTGGGCAAAAAAATCAAGGTATTT.

About this clone: The DNA is omitted, as the CDR3 cannot be located on it reliably, and the CDR3 follows TCRdb's listing. Here the V gene is TRGV3, but the J gene went uncalled. The CDR3 region is 32 residues in length, termini included. CDR1 is VTNTFY and CDR2 is YDVSTARD in the germline V gene (reference sequence). The CDR3 sequence: CATWDSQSIIRNSLAVEQHLLSQVSIGRIQHF.

With regard to this clone: This probably arose from a read error, given a far larger clone one base away. The DNA is left out, because the CDR3 cannot be placed on it with certainty; the CDR3 is given as TCRdb lists it. The V gene is listed as TRGV3; no J gene was called. The CDR3 is made up of 34 amino acids, end residues included. The V gene's germline CDR1 is VTNTFY and CDR2 YDVSTARD (reference sequence). The CDR3 region is CATRPLLRPFIIRNPLAVEQHLLSQVSIGRIQHF.

The chain couples TRGV9 to TRGJ1 or TRGJ2. TCRdb carries no J gene annotation; the J gene was assigned here by matching the DNA with germline. The CDR3 has 13 residues. The germline V gene encodes CDR1 GITISATS and CDR2 ISYDGTV (reference sequence). The V and J ends lost 0 bases and 8 bases, in that order; junction bases with no gene match: 7. The CDR3, as DNA: TGTGCCTTGTGGGAGGTGTCGGGGGATAAGAAACTCTTT. Protein product: CALWEVSGDKKLF.

Worth noting for this clone: Other DNA sequences in this sample translate to the same CDR3. The V call is TRGV9, the J call TRGJP. The J gene, left out of TCRdb, was set here by checking the DNA against germline. The trim removed 0 bases at V and 7 bases at J, leaving 6 bases unmatched. Per germline, CDR1 GITISATS and CDR2 ISYDGTV (reference sequence). This CDR3 region has 17 residues. The CDR3 here is CALWEVHRELGKKIKVF. CDR3 bases: TGTGCCTTGTGGGAGGTGCATAGGGAGTTGGGCAAAAAAATCAAGGTATTT.

This clone has a handful of counts. This sample also contains other DNA sequences that code for the same CDR3. This chain joins TRGV9 and TRGJP. Assignment of the J gene here rests on matching the DNA to germline, because TCRdb gives none. With 0 bases clipped from V and 5 bases from J, the junction kept 7 bases outside the gene matches. The CDR3 has 18 amino acids. Germline-derived CDR1 and CDR2 are GITISATS and ISYDGTV (reference sequence). DNA of the CDR3: TGTGCCTTGTGGGAGGTGCGTCAGGAAGAGTTGGGCAAAAAAATCAAGGTATTT. Its translation: CALWEVRQEELGKKIKVF.

This clone was seen a handful of times. The J gene has no call, while the V gene is TRGV9. Germline values: CDR1 GITISATS, CDR2 ISYDGTV (reference sequence). This CDR3 has 11 residues. CDR3 residues: CALWDQTKGLF. The CDR3 nucleotides are TGTGCCTTGTGGGATCAGACTAAGGGGCTCTTT.

This sequence joins TRGV9 and TRGJP. Matching the DNA to germline supplied the J gene, which TCRdb does not give. Losses at the gene ends were 5 bases for V and 4 bases for J; bases not matched to a gene: 8. Germline V gives CDR1 GITISATS, CDR2 ISYDGTV (reference sequence). The CDR3 extends over 17 amino acids. CDR3 in amino acids: CALWGVPQELGKKIKVF. The CDR3 bases are TGTGCCTTGTGGGGTGTGCCCCAAGAGTTGGGCAAAAAAATCAAGGTATTT.

This clone was counted only a few times. The chain carries TRGV9 and TRGJP. Germline matching of the DNA provided the J gene here, since TCRdb leaves it blank. The CDR3 covers 18 residues. With 0 bases clipped from V and 7 bases from J, the junction kept 9 bases outside the gene matches. Germline lookup yields CDR1 GITISATS and CDR2 ISYDGTV (reference sequence). The CDR3 DNA follows: TGTGCCTTGTGGGAGGTGTTTTCACGGGAGTTGGGCAAAAAAATCAAGGTATTT. This gives the protein CALWEVFSRELGKKIKVF.

In the case of this clone: This may stem from a read error, because a much larger clone lies one nucleotide away. The chain recombines TRGV9 with TRGJ1 or TRGJ2. No J gene is reported in TCRdb; it was inferred here by comparing the DNA with germline. V lost 2 bases, J lost 10 bases, and 5 bases stayed unmatched. CDR1 is GITISATS, CDR2 ISYDGTV, per germline (reference sequence). This CDR3 is 11 amino acids long. The CDR3, as DNA: TGTGCCTTGTGGGAGGCGGGGAAGAAACTCTTT. Amino acid sequence: CALWEAGKKLF.

This clone showed up just a few times. A much larger clone lies one base from this, so it may be a read error. In the same sample, other DNA sequences code for this CDR3. The chain joins TRGV9 to TRGJP. TCRdb carries no J gene annotation; the J gene was assigned here by matching the DNA with germline. Germline V gene data show CDR1 as GITISATS and CDR2 as ISYDGTV (reference sequence). This CDR3 contains 16 residues. V shed 3 bases, J shed 4 bases, and the junction held 3 bases outside the gene matches. CDR3 DNA sequence: TGTGCCTTGTGGGAGACACAAGAGTTGGGCAAAAAAATCAAGGTATTT. Amino acids: CALWETQELGKKIKVF.

Comments on this clone: The same CDR3 is also encoded by other DNA sequences in this sample. The gene calls are TRGV2 and TRGJP2. TCRdb supplies no J gene; here it was assigned by aligning the nucleotide sequence to germline. The CDR3 contains 14 residues. Germline CDR1 is EGSNGY and CDR2 is YDSYNSKV. Losses at the gene ends were 0 bases for V and 5 bases for J; bases not matched to a gene: 3. CDR3 coding DNA: TGTGCCACCTGGGACGGGCGCAGTGATTGGATCAAGACGTTT. This translates into CATWDGRSDWIKTF.

Regarding this clone: Given a far larger clone just one base away, this is likely a sequencing read error. This chain joins TRGV9 and TRGJP. The J gene, missing from TCRdb, was assigned here through DNA to germline matching. Germline CDR1 reads GITISATS; CDR2 reads ISYDGTV (reference sequence). The CDR3 contains 13 residues. The CDR3 loop is CAFLESGKKIKVF. The CDR3 DNA reads as TGTGCCTTCTTAGAGTCGGGCAAAAAAATCAAGGTATTT.

With respect to this clone: Sequence at one end of the junction differs from germline and may be a read error. J is TRGJP and V is TRGV9. The J gene is absent in TCRdb and was assigned here via DNA matching to germline. The V gene's germline CDR1 is GITISATS and CDR2 ISYDGTV (reference sequence). The CDR3 contains 17 residues. The CDR3 is CALWEPLQESGKKIKVF. As DNA, the CDR3 is TGTGCCTTGTGGGAGCCCTTACAAGAGTCGGGCAAAAAAATCAAGGTATTT.

In its sample, this clone was seen a few times. Being one base from a much bigger clone, this may be a read error. Other DNA sequences from this sample encode an identical CDR3 as well. This rearrangement joins TRGV9 to TRGJP. No J segment appears in TCRdb, so it was assigned here by matching the sequence to germline. CDR1 and CDR2 from the germline V gene are GITISATS and ISYDGTV (reference sequence). The V gene end was trimmed by 0 bases and the J gene end by 7 bases; junction bases not matched to a gene: 6. This CDR3 has 17 amino acids. CDR3 in DNA: TGTGCCTTGTGGGAGGTGCAGGGGGAGTTGGGCAAAAAAATCAAGGTATTT. Amino acids: CALWEVQGELGKKIKVF.

The chain carries TRGV9 and TRGJP. No J segment appears in TCRdb, so it was assigned here by matching the sequence to germline. The germline CDR1 and CDR2 sequences are GITISATS and ISYDGTV (reference sequence). The V segment lost 0 bases and the J segment 7 bases; nucleotides outside the gene matches: 6. This CDR3 contains 17 residues. The CDR3, as DNA: TGTGCCTTGTGGGAGGTGAATTTGGAGTTGGGCAAAAAAATCAAGGTATTT. Encoded protein: CALWEVNLELGKKIKVF.

This clone showed up just a few times. The V call is TRGV8, the J call TRGJ1 or TRGJ2. As TCRdb names no J gene, one was assigned here on the basis of a DNA match to germline. Germline V lookup: CDR1 VENAVY, CDR2 YDSYNSRV. The CDR3 sequence is 10 residues long. The chain's CDR3 is CAPYPLKKLF. The CDR3 DNA follows: TGTGCTCCCTATCCCCTTAAGAAACTCTTT.

This clone has only a few counts. V usage is TRGV9 and J usage is TRGJP. No J segment appears in TCRdb, so it was assigned here by matching the sequence to germline. Germline V gives CDR1 GITISATS, CDR2 ISYDGTV (reference sequence). The junction had 4 bases not matched to a gene; V was cut back by 4 bases and J by 4 bases. The CDR3 spans 16 residues. The CDR3 is CALWDEQELGKKIKVF. The DNA of the CDR3 is TGTGCCTTGTGGGATGAACAAGAGTTGGGCAAAAAAATCAAGGTATTT.

This clone was seen a handful of times. This specimen includes other DNA sequences encoding the same CDR3. The V and J genes are TRGV9 and TRGJP. In the absence of a J gene in TCRdb, the DNA was matched to germline to assign it here. Germline loops: CDR1 GITISATS, CDR2 ISYDGTV (reference sequence). This CDR3 has 15 amino acids. V was pared by 5 bases and J by 2 bases, with 0 bases of the junction left unmatched. Written as DNA, the CDR3 is TGTGCCTTGTGGGGGCAAGAGTTGGGCAAAAAAATCAAGGTATTT. Translation: CALWGQELGKKIKVF.